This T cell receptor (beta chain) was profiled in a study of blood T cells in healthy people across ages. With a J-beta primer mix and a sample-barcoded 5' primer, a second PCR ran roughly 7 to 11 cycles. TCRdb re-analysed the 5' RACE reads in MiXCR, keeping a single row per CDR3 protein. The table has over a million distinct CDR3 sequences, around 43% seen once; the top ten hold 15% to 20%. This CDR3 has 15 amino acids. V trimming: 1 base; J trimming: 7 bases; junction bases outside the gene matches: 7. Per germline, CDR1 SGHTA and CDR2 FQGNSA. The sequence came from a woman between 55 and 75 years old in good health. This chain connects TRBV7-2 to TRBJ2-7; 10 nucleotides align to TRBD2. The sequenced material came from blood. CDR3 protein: CASSLVGSGRSEQYF. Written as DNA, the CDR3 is TGTGCCAGCAGCTTAGTGGGTAGCGGGAGGAGTGAGCAGTACTTC.